This T cell receptor beta chain was sequenced during a study of blood T cell repertoires in COVID-19. Study-level information: Sites across the United States, Italy and Spain contributed samples from acute and convalescent COVID-19. PBMCs, B-cell-depleted T cells, or T cells were the source of the cDNA or gDNA that made up the material.

The V gene's germline CDR1 is SGHNT and CDR2 YYREEE (reference sequence). This CDR3 has 14 residues. The V gene end was trimmed by 6 bases and the J gene end by 2 bases; junction bases not matched to a gene: 7. In the original processing: Counts of nucleated cells, estimated from reference gene primer amplification, were obtained. The table came from immunoSEQ multiplex PCR; TCRdb's copy has only in-frame clones and leaves some out. For V, J and clone size, that table is used; D and trimming come from the DNA. The table lists fewer than 90,000 clones, 84% of them singletons. Sequencing used peripheral blood. The TCR sequence derives from a man between 65 and 79 years old with acute or convalescent COVID-19. The chain is built from TRBV5-4 and TRBJ2-7; 8 bases line up with TRBD1. The CDR3 bases are TGTGCCAGCACCGTTGACAGGGGCCCCTACGAGCAGTACTTC. Translation: CASTVDRGPYEQYF.